The present TCR beta chain was sequenced within a study of Ad26.COV2.S vaccination and SARS-CoV-2 variants. Whole-study context: Ad26.COV2.S was injected intramuscularly once or twice, 56 days apart.

Points from the study as a whole: Compared with placebo recipients, vaccine recipients had higher spike-specific TCR breadth. Following vaccination, spike-specific CD8+ and CD4+ T cell responses reportedly exhibited substantial breadth.

V was pared by 1 base and J by 3 bases, with 7 bases between. The CDR3 sequence is 13 residues long. In the case of this clone: What it recognizes is unknown.

Profiled with immunoSEQ multiplex PCR; TCRdb holds only in-frame clones, not every one. This sample has 350,000 to 400,000 clones, with approximately 89% found just once. Treatment noted: some 20 received Ad26.COV2.S at low or high dose, single or two shots; five or six received placebo; per-sample allocation not given. The samples date from day 63 after the first vaccine or placebo injection. The sequencing here drew on peripheral blood, taken in a trial of Ad26.COV2.S vaccine versus placebo. This sequence originates from a person between 18 and 65 years old who received the Ad26.COV2.S COVID-19 vaccine or a placebo. V usage is TRBV12-3 or TRBV12-4 and J usage is TRBJ2-7, with unresolved D. CDR3 nucleotides: TGTGCCAGCAGTTTAGAGAACGGCTACGAGCAGTACTTC. Translating it yields CASSLENGYEQYF.